This T cell receptor beta chain was obtained from a study of prognosis after radiotherapy for stage I lung cancer. Turning to the study itself: Enrolled patients had stage I non-small cell lung cancer and entered the cohort between April 2018 and January 2019. Study-wide results and caveats: TRBV and TRBJ gene usage reportedly differed between patients with and without metastases. When patients developed distant metastases, their Shannon entropy after stereotactic body radiation therapy was lower.

Comment on this clonotype: Antigen: not known.

Using two-round multiplex PCR, the authors amplified TCR beta CDR3 from genomic DNA. Primers were specific to each TRBV and TRBJ gene in first-round PCR. One entry per CDR3 protein, called by TCRdb with MiXCR from the multiplex PCR reads. The data contain 20,000 to 25,000 distinct CDR3 sequences, 30% to 45% of them singletons. This CDR3 contains 17 residues. The V gene lost 9 bases and the J gene lost 4 bases, with 25 bases spanning the gap. Germline V gene lookup returns CDR1 SNHLY and CDR2 FYNNEI. This rearrangement joins TRBV2 to TRBJ2-1, with D maybe TRBD2 (6 bases). The source was PBMCs, collected before or after stereotactic body radiation therapy (not recorded which). The sequence was obtained from a donor aged 50 or older with non-small cell lung cancer. The DNA of the CDR3 is TGTGCCAGTAACGGACTATCGGGAGCCCCCTCTTACAATGAGCAGTTCTTC. Its translation is CASNGLSGAPSYNEQFF.